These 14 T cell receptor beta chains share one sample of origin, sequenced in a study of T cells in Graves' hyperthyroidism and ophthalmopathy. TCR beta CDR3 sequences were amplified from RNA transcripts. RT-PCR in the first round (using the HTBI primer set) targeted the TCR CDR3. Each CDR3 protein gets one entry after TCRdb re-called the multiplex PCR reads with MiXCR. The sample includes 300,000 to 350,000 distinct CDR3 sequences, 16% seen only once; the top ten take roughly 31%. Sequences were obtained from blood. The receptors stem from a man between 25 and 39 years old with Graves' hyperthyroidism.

In DNA, the CDR3 is TGCGCCAGCAGCCAAGTCACCCGAAACGCCTACGAGCAGTACTTC. Its translation: CASSQVTRNAYEQYF. The J gene is TRBJ2-7, the V gene TRBV4-1; D gene uncertain. Germline CDR1 and CDR2: MGHRA and YSYEKL. Trimming stripped 1 base from V and 2 bases from J, with 12 bases between. The CDR3 contains 15 residues.

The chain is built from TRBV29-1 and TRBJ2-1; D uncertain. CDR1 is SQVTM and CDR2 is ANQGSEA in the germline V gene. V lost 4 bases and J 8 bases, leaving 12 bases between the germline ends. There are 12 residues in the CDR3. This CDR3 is CSVVLGGYEQFF. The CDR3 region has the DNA TGCAGCGTTGTGTTGGGTGGCTATGAGCAGTTCTTC.

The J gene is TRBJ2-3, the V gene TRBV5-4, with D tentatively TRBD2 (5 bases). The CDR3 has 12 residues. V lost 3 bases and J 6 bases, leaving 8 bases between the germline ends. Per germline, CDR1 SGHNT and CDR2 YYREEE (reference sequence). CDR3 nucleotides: TGTGCCAGCAGCTGGAGAGGGGATACGCAGTATTTT. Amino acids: CASSWRGDTQYF.

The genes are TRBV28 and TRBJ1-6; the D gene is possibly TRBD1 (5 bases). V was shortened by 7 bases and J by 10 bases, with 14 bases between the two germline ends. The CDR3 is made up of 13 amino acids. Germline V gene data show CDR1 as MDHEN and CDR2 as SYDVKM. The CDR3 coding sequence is TGTGCCAGCAATAGACAGAATACCTCACCCCTCCACTTT. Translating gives CASNRQNTSPLHF.

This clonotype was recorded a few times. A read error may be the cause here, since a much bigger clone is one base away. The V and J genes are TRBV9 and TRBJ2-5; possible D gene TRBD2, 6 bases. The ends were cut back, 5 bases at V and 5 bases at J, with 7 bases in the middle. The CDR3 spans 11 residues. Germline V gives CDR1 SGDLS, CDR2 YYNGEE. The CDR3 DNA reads TGTGCCAGCAGTGGGGGGGAGACCCAGTACTTC. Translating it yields CASSGGETQYF.

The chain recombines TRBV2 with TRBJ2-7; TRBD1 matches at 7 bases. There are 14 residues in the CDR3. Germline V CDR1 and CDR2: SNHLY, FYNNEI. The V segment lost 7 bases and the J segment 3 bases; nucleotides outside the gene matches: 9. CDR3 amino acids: CASIRDRSFYEQYF. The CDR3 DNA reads TGTGCCAGCATAAGGGACAGATCCTTCTACGAGCAGTACTTC. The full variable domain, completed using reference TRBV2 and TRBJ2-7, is EPEVTQTPSHQVTQMGQEVILRCVPISNHLYFYWYRQILGQKVEFLVSFYNNEISEKSEIFDDQFSVERPDGSNFTLKIRSTKLEDSAMYFCASIRDRSFYEQYFGPGTRLTVT.

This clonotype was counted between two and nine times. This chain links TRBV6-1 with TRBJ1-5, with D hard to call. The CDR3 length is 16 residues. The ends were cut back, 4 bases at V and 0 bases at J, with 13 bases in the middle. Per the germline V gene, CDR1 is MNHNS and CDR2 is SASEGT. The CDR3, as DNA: TGTGCCAGCAGTGCCCGGCCGGACCATAGCAATCAGCCCCAGCATTTT. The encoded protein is CASSARPDHSNQPQHF.

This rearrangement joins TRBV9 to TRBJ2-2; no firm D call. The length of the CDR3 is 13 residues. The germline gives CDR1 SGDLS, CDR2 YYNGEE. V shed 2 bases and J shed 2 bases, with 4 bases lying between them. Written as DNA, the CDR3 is TGTGCCAGCAGCGTTGACAACACCGGGGAGCTGTTTTTT. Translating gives CASSVDNTGELFF.

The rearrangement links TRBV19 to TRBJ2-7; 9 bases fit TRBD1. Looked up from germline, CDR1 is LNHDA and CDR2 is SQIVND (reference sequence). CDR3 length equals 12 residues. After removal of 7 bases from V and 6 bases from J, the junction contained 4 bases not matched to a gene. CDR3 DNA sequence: TGTGCCAGTAAGGGACAGGGAGGCGAGCAGTACTTC. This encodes CASKGQGGEQYF.

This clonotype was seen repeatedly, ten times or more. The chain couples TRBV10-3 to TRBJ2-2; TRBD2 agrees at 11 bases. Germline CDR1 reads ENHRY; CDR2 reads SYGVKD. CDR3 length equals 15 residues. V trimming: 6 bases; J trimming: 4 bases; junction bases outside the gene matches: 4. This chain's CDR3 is CAISPGTSGTGELFF. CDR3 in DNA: TGTGCCATCAGCCCCGGGACTAGCGGCACCGGGGAGCTGTTTTTT.

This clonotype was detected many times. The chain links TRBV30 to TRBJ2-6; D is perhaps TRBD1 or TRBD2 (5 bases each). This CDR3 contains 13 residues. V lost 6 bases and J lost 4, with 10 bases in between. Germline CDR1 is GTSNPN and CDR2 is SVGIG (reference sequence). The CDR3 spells CACGAGGANVLTF. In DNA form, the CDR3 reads TGTGCCTGCGGGGCAGGGGGGGCCAACGTCCTGACTTTC.

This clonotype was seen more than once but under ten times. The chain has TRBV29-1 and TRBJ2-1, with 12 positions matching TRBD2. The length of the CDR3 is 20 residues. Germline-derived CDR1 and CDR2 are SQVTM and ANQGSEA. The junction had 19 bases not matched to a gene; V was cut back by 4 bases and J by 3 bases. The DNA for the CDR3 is TGCAGCGTTGGGCCCCCCCCCGGGACTAGCGGGCTCCTAGGCTACAATGAGCAGTTCTTC. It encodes CSVGPPPGTSGLLGYNEQFF.

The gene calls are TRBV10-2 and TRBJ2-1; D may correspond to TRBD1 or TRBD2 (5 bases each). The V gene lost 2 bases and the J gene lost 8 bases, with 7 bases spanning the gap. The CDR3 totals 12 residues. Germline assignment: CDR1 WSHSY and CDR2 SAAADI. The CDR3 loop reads CASSEMGDEQFF. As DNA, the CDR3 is TGCGCCAGCAGTGAGATGGGGGATGAGCAGTTCTTC.

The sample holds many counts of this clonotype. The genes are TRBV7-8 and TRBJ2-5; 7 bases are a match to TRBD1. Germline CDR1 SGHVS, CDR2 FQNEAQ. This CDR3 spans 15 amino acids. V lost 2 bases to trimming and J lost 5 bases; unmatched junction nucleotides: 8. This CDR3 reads CASSLPGQQRETQYF. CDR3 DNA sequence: TGTGCCAGCAGCTTACCGGGACAGCAGAGGGAGACCCAGTACTTC. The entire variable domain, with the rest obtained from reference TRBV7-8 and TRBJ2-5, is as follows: GAGVSQSPRYKVAKRGQDVALRCDPISGHVSLFWYQQALGQGPEFLTYFQNEAQLDKSGLPSDRFFAERPEGSVSTLKIQRTQQEDSAVYLCASSLPGQQRETQYFGPGTRLLVL.